The clone carrying this T cell receptor (beta chain) showed up just a few times. This sample is part of a study of T cells in Graves' hyperthyroidism and ophthalmopathy. Germline lookup yields CDR1 LGHNT and CDR2 FRNRAP. The CDR3 extends over 17 amino acids. Deletions cut 0 bases from V and 0 bases from J, with 11 bases between. RNA transcripts gave rise to amplified TCR beta CDR3 regions. An initial round of RT-PCR targeting the TCR CDR3 relied on the HTBI primer set. MiXCR, applied by TCRdb to the multiplex PCR reads, yields one record per CDR3 protein. The top ten hold about 53% of the sample, which has under 400,000 distinct CDR3 sequences, roughly 18% seen once.

This receptor was obtained from a woman aged 45-60 years with Graves' hyperthyroidism. Sequencing input: blood. This chain connects TRBV12-5 to TRBJ1-4, with unresolved D. The CDR3 reads CASGLVRTGATNEKLFF. The CDR3 DNA follows: TGTGCTAGTGGTTTGGTACGGACCGGTGCAACTAATGAAAAACTGTTTTTT.